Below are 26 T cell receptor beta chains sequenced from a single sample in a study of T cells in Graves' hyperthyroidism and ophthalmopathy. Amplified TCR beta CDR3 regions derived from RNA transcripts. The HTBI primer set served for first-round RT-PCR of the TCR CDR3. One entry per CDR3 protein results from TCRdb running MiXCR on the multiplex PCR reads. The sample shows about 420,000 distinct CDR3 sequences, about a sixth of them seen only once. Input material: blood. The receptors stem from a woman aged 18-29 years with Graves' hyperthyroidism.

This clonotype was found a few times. The CDR3: CASTVSAARTLHF. As DNA, the CDR3 is TGTGCCAGCACCGTCTCCGCGGCCCGTACCCTCCACTTT. V gene TRBV6-2 or TRBV6-3 combines with J gene TRBJ1-6; D call uncertain. This CDR3 is built from 13 residues. Looked up from germline, CDR1 is MNHEY and CDR2 is SVGEGT. Between the trimmed V and J ends, which lost 7 bases and 14 bases, there was a span of 18 bases.

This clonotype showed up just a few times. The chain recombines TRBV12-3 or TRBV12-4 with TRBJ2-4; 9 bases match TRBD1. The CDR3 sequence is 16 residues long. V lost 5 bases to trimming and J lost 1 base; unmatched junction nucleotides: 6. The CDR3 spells CASSPRQGGAKNIQYF. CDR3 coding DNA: TGTGCCAGCAGTCCCAGACAGGGGGGGGCCAAAAACATTCAGTACTTC.

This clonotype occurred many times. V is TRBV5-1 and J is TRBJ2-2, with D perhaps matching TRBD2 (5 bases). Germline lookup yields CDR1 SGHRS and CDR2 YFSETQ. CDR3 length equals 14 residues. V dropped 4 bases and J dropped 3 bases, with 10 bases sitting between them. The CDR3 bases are TGCGCCAGCAGCCCCCACGGGGACACCGGGGAGCTGTTTTTT. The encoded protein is CASSPHGDTGELFF.

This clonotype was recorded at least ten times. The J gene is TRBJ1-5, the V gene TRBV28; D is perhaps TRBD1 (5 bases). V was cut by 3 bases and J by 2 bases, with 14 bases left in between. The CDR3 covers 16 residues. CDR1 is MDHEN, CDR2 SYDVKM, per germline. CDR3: CASSFRSRGGNQPQHF. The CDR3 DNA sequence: TGTGCCAGCAGTTTCCGGAGTAGGGGAGGCAATCAGCCCCAGCATTTT.

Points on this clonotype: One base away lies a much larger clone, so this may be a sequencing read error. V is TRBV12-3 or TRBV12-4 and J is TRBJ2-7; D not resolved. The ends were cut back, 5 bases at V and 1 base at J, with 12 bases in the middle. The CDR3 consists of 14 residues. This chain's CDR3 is CASSHADPSYEQYF. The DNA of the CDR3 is TGTGCCAGCAGTCATGCCGACCCGTCCTACGAGCAGTACTTC.

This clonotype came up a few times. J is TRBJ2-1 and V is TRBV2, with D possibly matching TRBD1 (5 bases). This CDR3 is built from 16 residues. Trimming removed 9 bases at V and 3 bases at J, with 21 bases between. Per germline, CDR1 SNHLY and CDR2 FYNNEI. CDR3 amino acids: CASQGPEALIYNEQFF. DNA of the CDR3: TGTGCCAGTCAGGGTCCGGAAGCGCTTATCTACAATGAGCAGTTCTTC.

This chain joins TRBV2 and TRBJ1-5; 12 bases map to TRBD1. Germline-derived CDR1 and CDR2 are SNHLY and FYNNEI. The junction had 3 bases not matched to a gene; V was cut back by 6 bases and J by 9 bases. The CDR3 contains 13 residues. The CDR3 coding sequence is TGTGCCAGCAGGGGGACAGGGGGCTCGCCCCAGCATTTT. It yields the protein CASRGTGGSPQHF. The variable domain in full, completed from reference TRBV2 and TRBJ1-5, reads EPEVTQTPSHQVTQMGQEVILRCVPISNHLYFYWYRQILGQKVEFLVSFYNNEISEKSEIFDDQFSVERPDGSNFTLKIRSTKLEDSAMYFCASRGTGGSPQHFGDGTRLSIL.

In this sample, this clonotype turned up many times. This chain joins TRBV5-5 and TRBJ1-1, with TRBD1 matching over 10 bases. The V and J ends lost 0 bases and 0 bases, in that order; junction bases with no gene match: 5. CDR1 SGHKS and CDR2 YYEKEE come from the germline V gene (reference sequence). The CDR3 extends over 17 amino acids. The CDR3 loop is CASSLGTGGVMNTEAFF. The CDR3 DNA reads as TGTGCCAGCAGCTTGGGGACAGGGGGTGTGATGAACACTGAAGCTTTCTTT. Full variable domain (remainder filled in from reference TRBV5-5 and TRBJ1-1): DAGVTQSPTHLIKTRGQQVTLRCSPISGHKSVSWYQQVLGQGPQFIFQYYEKEERGRGNFPDRFSARQFPNYSSELNVNALLLGDSALYLCASSLGTGGVMNTEAFFGQGTRLTVV.

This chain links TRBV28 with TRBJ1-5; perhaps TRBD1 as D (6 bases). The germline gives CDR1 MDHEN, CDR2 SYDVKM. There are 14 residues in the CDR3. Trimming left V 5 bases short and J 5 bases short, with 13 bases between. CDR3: CASSPGTLYQPQHF. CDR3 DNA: TGTGCCAGCAGTCCCGGGACACTTTATCAGCCCCAGCATTTT. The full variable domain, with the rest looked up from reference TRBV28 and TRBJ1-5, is DVKVTQSSRYLVKRTGEKVFLECVQDMDHENMFWYRQDPGLGLRLIYFSYDVKMKEKGDIPEGYSVSREKKERFSLILESASTNQTSMYLCASSPGTLYQPQHFGDGTRLSIL.

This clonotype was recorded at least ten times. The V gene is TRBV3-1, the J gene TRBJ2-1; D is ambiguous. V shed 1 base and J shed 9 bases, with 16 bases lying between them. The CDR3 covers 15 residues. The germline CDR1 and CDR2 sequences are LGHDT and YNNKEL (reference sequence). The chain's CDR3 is CASSQVKVQQSEQFF. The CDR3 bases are TGTGCCAGCAGCCAAGTTAAGGTACAGCAGAGTGAGCAGTTCTTC.

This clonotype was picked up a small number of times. The CDR3 region has the DNA TGTGCCAGCAGGGAGCGCGACCGACACAAACAGGACTACGAGCAGTACTTC. Translated: CASRERDRHKQDYEQYF. The V gene is TRBV6-4, the J gene TRBJ2-7, with D possibly being TRBD1 (5 bases). Looked up from germline, CDR1 is MRHNA and CDR2 is SNTAGT. Trimming cost V 6 bases and J 3 bases, with 24 bases left between them. This CDR3 comprises 17 residues.

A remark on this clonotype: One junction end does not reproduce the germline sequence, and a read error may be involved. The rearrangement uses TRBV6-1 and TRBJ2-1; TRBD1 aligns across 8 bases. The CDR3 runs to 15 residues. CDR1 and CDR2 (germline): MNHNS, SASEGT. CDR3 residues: CASSEKVTGGGERFF. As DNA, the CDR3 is TGTGCCAGCAGTGAAAAAGTAACAGGGGGTGGTGAGCGGTTCTTC.

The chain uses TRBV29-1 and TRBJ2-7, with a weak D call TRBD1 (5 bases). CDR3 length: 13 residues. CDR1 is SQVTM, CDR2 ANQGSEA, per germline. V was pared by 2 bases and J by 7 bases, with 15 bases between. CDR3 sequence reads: CSVEIRALGEQYF. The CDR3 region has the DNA TGCAGCGTTGAAATCAGGGCCTTAGGTGAGCAGTACTTC.

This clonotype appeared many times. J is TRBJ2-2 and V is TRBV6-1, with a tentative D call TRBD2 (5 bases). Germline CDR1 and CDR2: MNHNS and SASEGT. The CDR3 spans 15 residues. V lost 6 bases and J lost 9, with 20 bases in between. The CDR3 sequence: CASSYDVRWERELFF. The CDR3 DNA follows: TGTGCCAGCAGCTACGACGTACGGTGGGAGCGGGAGCTGTTTTTT.

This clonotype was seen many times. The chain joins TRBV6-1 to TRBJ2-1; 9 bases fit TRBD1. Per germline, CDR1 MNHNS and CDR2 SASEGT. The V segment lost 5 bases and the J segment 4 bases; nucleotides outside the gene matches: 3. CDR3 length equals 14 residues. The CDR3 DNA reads TGTGCCAGCAGTCGGGACAGGGCATACAATGAGCAGTTCTTC. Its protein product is CASSRDRAYNEQFF.

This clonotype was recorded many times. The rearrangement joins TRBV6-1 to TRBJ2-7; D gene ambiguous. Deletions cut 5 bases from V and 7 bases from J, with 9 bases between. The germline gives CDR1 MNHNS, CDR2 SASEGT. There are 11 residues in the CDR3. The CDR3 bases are TGTGCCAGCAGTCAGACCTCTGAGCAGTACTTC. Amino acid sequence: CASSQTSEQYF.

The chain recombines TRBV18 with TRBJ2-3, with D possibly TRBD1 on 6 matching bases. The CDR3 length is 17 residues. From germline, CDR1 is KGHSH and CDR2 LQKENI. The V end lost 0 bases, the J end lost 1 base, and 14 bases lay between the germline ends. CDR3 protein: CASSPPGAAQRTDTQYF. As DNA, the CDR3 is TGTGCCAGCTCACCACCGGGGGCAGCGCAACGCACAGATACGCAGTATTTT.

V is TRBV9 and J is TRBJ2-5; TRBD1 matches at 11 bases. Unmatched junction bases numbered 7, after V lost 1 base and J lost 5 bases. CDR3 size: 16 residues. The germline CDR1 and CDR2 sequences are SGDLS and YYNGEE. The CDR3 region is CASSVTGDRGVETQYF. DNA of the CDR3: TGTGCCAGCAGCGTAACAGGGGACAGGGGGGTTGAGACCCAGTACTTC.

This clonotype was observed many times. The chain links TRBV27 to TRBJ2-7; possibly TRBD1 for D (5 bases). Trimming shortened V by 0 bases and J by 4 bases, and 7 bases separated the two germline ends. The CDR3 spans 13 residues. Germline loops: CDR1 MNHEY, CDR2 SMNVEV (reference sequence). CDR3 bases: TGTGCCAGCAGTTTATCGACAGCTTACGAGCAGTACTTC. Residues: CASSLSTAYEQYF.

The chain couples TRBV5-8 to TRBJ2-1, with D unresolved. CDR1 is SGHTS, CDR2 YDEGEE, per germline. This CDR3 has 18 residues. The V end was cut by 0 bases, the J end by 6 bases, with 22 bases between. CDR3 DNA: TGTGCCAGCAGCTTGGCGGGCCTGATACGTGCTTTCTTCAATGAGCAGTTCTTC. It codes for CASSLAGLIRAFFNEQFF.

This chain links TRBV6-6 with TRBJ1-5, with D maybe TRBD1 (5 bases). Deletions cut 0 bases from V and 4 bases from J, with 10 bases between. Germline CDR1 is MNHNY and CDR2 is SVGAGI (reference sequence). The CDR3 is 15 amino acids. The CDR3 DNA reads TGTGCCAGCAGTTACTCTGGAACAGGTAATCAGCCCCAGCATTTT. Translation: CASSYSGTGNQPQHF.

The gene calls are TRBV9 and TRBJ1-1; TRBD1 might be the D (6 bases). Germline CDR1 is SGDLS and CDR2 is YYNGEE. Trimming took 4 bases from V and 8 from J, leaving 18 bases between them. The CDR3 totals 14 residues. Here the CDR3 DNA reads TGTGCCAGCAGCACCAGAGAGCTGGGGGGCGAAGCTTTCTTT. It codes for CASSTRELGGEAFF.

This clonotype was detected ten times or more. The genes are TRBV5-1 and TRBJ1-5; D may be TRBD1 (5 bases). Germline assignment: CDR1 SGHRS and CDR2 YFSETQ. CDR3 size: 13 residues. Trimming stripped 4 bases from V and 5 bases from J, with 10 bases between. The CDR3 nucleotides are TGCGCCAGCAGCCTGGGACTGGATCAGCCCCAGCATTTT. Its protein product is CASSLGLDQPQHF.

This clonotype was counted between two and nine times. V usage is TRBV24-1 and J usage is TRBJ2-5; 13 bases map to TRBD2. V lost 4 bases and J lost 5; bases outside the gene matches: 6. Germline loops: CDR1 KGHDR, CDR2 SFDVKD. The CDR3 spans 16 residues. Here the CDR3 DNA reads TGTGCCACCAGTGAAACTAGCGGGAGGGCCCGGGAGACCCAGTACTTC. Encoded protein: CATSETSGRARETQYF.

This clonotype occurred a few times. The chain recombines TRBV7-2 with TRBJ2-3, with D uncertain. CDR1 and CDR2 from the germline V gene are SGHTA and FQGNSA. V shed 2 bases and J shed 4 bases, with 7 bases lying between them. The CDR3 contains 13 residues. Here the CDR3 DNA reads TGTGCCAGCAGCTTACTTAGGGCAGATACGCAGTATTTT. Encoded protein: CASSLLRADTQYF.

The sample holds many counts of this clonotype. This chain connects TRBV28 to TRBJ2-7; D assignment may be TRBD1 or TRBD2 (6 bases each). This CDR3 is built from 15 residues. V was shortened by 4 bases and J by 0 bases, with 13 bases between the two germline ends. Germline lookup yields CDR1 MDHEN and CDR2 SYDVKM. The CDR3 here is CASSSPGASSYEQYF. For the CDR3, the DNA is TGTGCCAGCAGTTCACCGGGGGCAAGCTCCTACGAGCAGTACTTC.